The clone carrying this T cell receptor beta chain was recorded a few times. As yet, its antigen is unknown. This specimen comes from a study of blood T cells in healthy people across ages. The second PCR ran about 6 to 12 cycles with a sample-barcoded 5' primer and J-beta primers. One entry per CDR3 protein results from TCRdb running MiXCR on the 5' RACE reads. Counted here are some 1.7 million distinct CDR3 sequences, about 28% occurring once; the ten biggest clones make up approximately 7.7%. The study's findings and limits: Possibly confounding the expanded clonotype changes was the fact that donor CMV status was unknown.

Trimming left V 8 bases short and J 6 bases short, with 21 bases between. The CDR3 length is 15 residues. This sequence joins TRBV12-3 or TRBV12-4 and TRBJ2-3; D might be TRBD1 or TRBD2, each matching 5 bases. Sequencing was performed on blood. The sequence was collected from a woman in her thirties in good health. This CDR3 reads CASASGTRLGDTQYF. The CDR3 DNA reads TGTGCCAGCGCCTCCGGGACCCGGCTTGGGGATACGCAGTATTTT.